The 32 T cell receptor beta chains below come from one sample, sequenced in a study of shared clonotypes between healthy human individuals. Sequenced by immunoSEQ multiplex PCR; TCRdb stores in-frame clones only, minus some. The data show about 680,000 clones, 72% seen once. Sequenced material: memory CD4+ T cells sorted from blood. Subset in this sample: CD45RA-negative fraction. All receptors derive from a woman aged 30 to 39 in good health.

The chain recombines TRBV10-1 with TRBJ2-1; D remains unclear. This CDR3 is 13 amino acids long. CDR1 and CDR2 (germline): WNHNN, SYGVQD (reference sequence). Trimming pared 4 bases from V and 4 bases from J, leaving 8 bases between. The CDR3 region is CASSVGPYNEQFF. The DNA of the CDR3 is TGCGCCAGCAGTGTGGGCCCTTACAATGAGCAGTTCTTC.

The CDR3 sequence: CASIREGAPAREQYF. The CDR3 DNA reads as TGTGCCAGCATTAGAGAAGGGGCGCCGGCTCGCGAGCAGTACTTC. This chain joins TRBV2 and TRBJ2-7; D possibly corresponds to TRBD1 (5 bases). V lost 7 bases to trimming and J lost 6 bases, with 22 bases between them. The germline V gene has CDR1 SNHLY and CDR2 FYNNEI. The CDR3 covers 15 residues.

J is TRBJ2-1 and V is TRBV9, with 7 bases identical to TRBD1. CDR1 is SGDLS, CDR2 YYNGEE, per germline. The CDR3 sequence is 14 residues long. The V segment lost 2 bases and the J segment 8 bases; nucleotides outside the gene matches: 7. The CDR3 sequence is CASSVSRGYDEQFF. CDR3 DNA: TGTGCCAGCAGCGTGTCCAGGGGGTATGATGAGCAGTTCTTC. Together with reference TRBV9 and TRBJ2-1, the CDR3 gives the full variable domain: DSGVTQTPKHLITATGQRVTLRCSPRSGDLSVYWYQQSLDQGLQFLIQYYNGEERAKGNILERFSAQQFPDLHSELNLSSLELGDSALYFCASSVSRGYDEQFFGPGTRLTVL.

The rearrangement uses TRBV2 and TRBJ1-3, with 8 bases that match TRBD1. This CDR3 spans 14 amino acids. CDR1 is SNHLY, CDR2 FYNNEI, per germline. V gave up 6 bases and J gave up 2 bases; unmatched junction bases: 3. CDR3: CASRLTGAGNTIYF. The CDR3 DNA is TGTGCCAGCAGGCTGACAGGGGCTGGAAACACCATATATTTT.

The genes are TRBV7-9 and TRBJ2-1, with 12 bases lining up with TRBD2. CDR1 and CDR2 from the germline V gene are SEHNR and FQNEAQ (reference sequence). J gave up 14 bases and V 4 bases, and 9 bases lay outside the gene matches. The CDR3 extends over 14 amino acids. The CDR3 reads CASSSGTSGRIEFF. The CDR3 DNA reads TGTGCCAGCAGCTCCGGGACTAGCGGGCGCATAGAGTTCTTC. The full variable domain, in which reference TRBV7-9 and TRBJ2-1 provide the parts outside the CDR3, is DTGVSQNPRHKITKRGQNVTFRCDPISEHNRLYWYRQTLGQGPEFLTYFQNEAQLEKSRLLSDRFSAERPKGSFSTLEIQRTEQGDSAMYLCASSSGTSGRIEFFGPGTRLTVL.

This clone has a count of ten or more. The CDR3 protein is CASSRISTNTEAFF. The CDR3 DNA reads as TGTGCCAGCAGTAGAATATCCACGAACACTGAAGCTTTCTTT. The gene calls are TRBV9 and TRBJ1-1; D ambiguous. V was pared by 5 bases and J by 1 base, with 12 bases between. From germline, CDR1 is SGDLS and CDR2 YYNGEE. There are 14 residues in the CDR3.

The DNA for the CDR3 is TGTGCCTGGAGTGGAGCCGGGACAGCCGTTTATAGCAATCAGCCCCAGCATTTT. Translation gives CAWSGAGTAVYSNQPQHF. This chain connects TRBV30 to TRBJ1-5, with TRBD1 matching over 7 bases. The V and J ends lost 1 base and 0 bases, in that order; junction bases with no gene match: 12. This CDR3 has 18 residues. CDR1 GTSNPN and CDR2 SVGIG come from the germline V gene (reference sequence).

Ten or more counts support this clone. This chain links TRBV5-8 with TRBJ1-1; weak D call: TRBD1 (5 bases). V dropped 6 bases and J dropped 2 bases, with 14 bases sitting between them. Germline loops: CDR1 SGHTS, CDR2 YDEGEE. The CDR3 runs 14 residues. CDR3 region: CASNRGTTNTEAFF. In DNA, the CDR3 is TGTGCCAGCAACCGGGGGACTACTAACACTGAAGCTTTCTTT.

In DNA form, the CDR3 reads TGTGCCAGCAGCTCCTCGTCCCGGACAGGGTACTATGGCTACACCTTC. Translated: CASSSSSRTGYYGYTF. The gene calls are TRBV11-2 and TRBJ1-2; 8 positions match TRBD1. Trimming at V came to 4 bases and at J to 3 bases, leaving 10 bases not matched to a gene. Germline V gene lookup returns CDR1 SGHAT and CDR2 FQNNGV. The CDR3 runs to 16 residues. Filled out from reference TRBV11-2 and TRBJ1-2, the complete variable domain reads EAGVAQSPRYKIIEKRQSVAFWCNPISGHATLYWYQQILGQGPKLLIQFQNNGVVDDSQLPKDRFSAERLKGVDSTLKIQPAKLEDSAVYLCASSSSSRTGYYGYTFGSGTRLTVV.

This chain joins TRBV25-1 and TRBJ2-1; 12 nucleotides match TRBD2. The trim removed 1 base at V and 8 bases at J, leaving 6 bases unmatched. CDR3 length equals 16 residues. From germline, CDR1 is MGHDK and CDR2 SYGVNS. CDR3 DNA sequence: TGTGCCAGCAGTGAATCGACTAGCGGGAGTTTCCATGAGCAGTTCTTC. Its protein product is CASSESTSGSFHEQFF. Looking up the rest from reference TRBV25-1 and TRBJ2-1 gives the full variable domain: EADIYQTPRYLVIGTGKKITLECSQTMGHDKMYWYQQDPGMELHLIHYSYGVNSTEKGDLSSESTVSRIRTEHFPLTLESARPSHTSQYLCASSESTSGSFHEQFFGPGTRLTVL.

This clone was picked up a small number of times. The chain joins TRBV28 to TRBJ2-7; TRBD1 matches at 8 bases. In germline, CDR1 is MDHEN, CDR2 SYDVKM. V trimming: 7 bases; J trimming: 1 base; junction bases outside the gene matches: 12. This CDR3 contains 16 residues. The CDR3 region is CASKGLSGGVSYEQYF. The CDR3 DNA follows: TGTGCCAGCAAGGGTCTTTCAGGGGGCGTATCCTACGAGCAGTACTTC.

The chain carries TRBV6-6 and TRBJ2-2, with D possibly being TRBD1 (6 bases). Germline assignment: CDR1 MNHNY and CDR2 SVGAGI (reference sequence). The V end was cut by 5 bases, the J end by 5 bases, with 15 bases between. The CDR3 loop spans 15 amino acids. CDR3 in amino acids: CASSPGGHSTGELFF. For the CDR3, the DNA is TGTGCCAGCAGTCCTGGGGGCCATAGTACCGGGGAGCTGTTTTTT.

This chain joins TRBV2 and TRBJ1-1; no definite D call. Germline V gene sequence: CDR1 SNHLY, CDR2 FYNNEI. The CDR3 runs 12 residues. V shed 7 bases and J shed 6 bases, with 12 bases lying between them. This CDR3 is CASTSPQSEAFF. The CDR3, as DNA: TGTGCCAGCACCTCCCCACAGTCTGAAGCTTTCTTT.

The chain couples TRBV29-1 to TRBJ2-1; 7 bases match TRBD2. The length of the CDR3 is 14 residues. The V gene's germline CDR1 is SQVTM and CDR2 ANQGSEA. V shed 3 bases, J shed 9 bases, and the junction held 11 bases outside the gene matches. The DNA for the CDR3 is TGCAGCGTTGAGGCCGGGCGGGAGAGCGGTGAGCAGTTCTTC. Its protein product is CSVEAGRESGEQFF.

The V and J genes are TRBV4-1 and TRBJ2-7; D gene unclear. V was clipped by 4 bases and J by 4 bases, with 11 bases between them. The germline gives CDR1 MGHRA, CDR2 YSYEKL. This CDR3 contains 13 residues. CDR3: CASSPAEHYEQYF. CDR3 DNA sequence: TGCGCCAGCAGCCCGGCAGAGCATTACGAGCAGTACTTC.

The CDR3 DNA is TGTGCCAGCAGCATGTTCGCGAACACCGGGGAGCTGTTTTTT. This gives the protein CASSMFANTGELFF. This chain connects TRBV2 to TRBJ2-2; D uncertain. V lost 6 bases and J 0 bases, leaving 8 bases between the germline ends. The CDR3 has 14 amino acids. Germline V gene sequence: CDR1 SNHLY, CDR2 FYNNEI.

At least ten counts were recorded for this clone. The genes are TRBV11-3 and TRBJ1-1; no firm D call. There are 13 residues in the CDR3. Trimming shortened V by 3 bases and J by 1 base, and 6 bases separated the two germline ends. Germline lookup yields CDR1 SGHNT and CDR2 YENEEA. CDR3 sequence reads: CASSFQENTEAFF. DNA of the CDR3: TGTGCCAGCAGCTTCCAGGAGAACACTGAAGCTTTCTTT.

The rearrangement uses TRBV7-9 and TRBJ1-1; D is undetermined. The germline V gene has CDR1 SEHNR and CDR2 FQNEAQ (reference sequence). There are 14 residues in the CDR3. Trimming took off 1 base at V and 0 bases at J, with 6 bases between the two ends. This CDR3 is CASSLDGLNTEAFF. CDR3 sequence (DNA): TGTGCCAGCAGCTTAGACGGGTTGAACACTGAAGCTTTCTTT.

This clone was picked up a small number of times. The V gene is TRBV7-3, the J gene TRBJ2-1, with 8 bases identical to TRBD2. CDR3 length: 15 residues. Germline CDR1 reads SGHTA; CDR2 reads FQGTGA. The ends lost 2 bases at V and 7 bases at J; junction bases unmatched: 7. The CDR3 reads CASSLWSGGENEQFF. The CDR3 coding sequence is TGTGCCAGCAGCTTATGGTCGGGAGGGGAAAATGAGCAGTTCTTC.

The chain is built from TRBV10-2 and TRBJ1-1; D is perhaps TRBD1 (5 bases). Germline values: CDR1 WSHSY, CDR2 SAAADI. The CDR3 runs to 14 residues. Trimming cost V 4 bases and J 1 base, with 10 bases left between them. CDR3 in amino acids: CASSGTGGNTEAFF. As DNA, the CDR3 is TGCGCCAGCAGTGGGACGGGGGGGAACACTGAAGCTTTCTTT.

The chain carries TRBV11-2 and TRBJ2-4; TRBD1 or TRBD2 may be the D gene (6 bases each). The CDR3 is 18 amino acids. Trimming removed 5 bases at V and 3 bases at J, with 23 bases between. CDR1 and CDR2 (germline): SGHAT, FQNNGV. CDR3 protein: CASSEGLLSRGGKNIQYF. The CDR3 DNA follows: TGTGCCAGCAGCGAGGGACTTCTATCCAGGGGTGGCAAAAACATTCAGTACTTC. Combining the CDR3 with reference TRBV11-2 and TRBJ2-4 gives the whole variable domain EAGVAQSPRYKIIEKRQSVAFWCNPISGHATLYWYQQILGQGPKLLIQFQNNGVVDDSQLPKDRFSAERLKGVDSTLKIQPAKLEDSAVYLCASSEGLLSRGGKNIQYFGAGTRLSVL.

This chain joins TRBV11-2 and TRBJ1-5; TRBD1 matches at 8 bases. Germline loops: CDR1 SGHAT, CDR2 FQNNGV. CDR3 length: 16 amino acids. V shed 5 bases, J shed 4 bases, and the junction held 10 bases outside the gene matches. The CDR3 DNA reads TGTGCCAGCAGCCTCGGCGGACAGGGTAATAATCAGCCCCAGCATTTT. It specifies CASSLGGQGNNQPQHF.

The chain employs TRBV7-9 and TRBJ2-1; 13 nucleotides match TRBD2. Looked up from germline, CDR1 is SEHNR and CDR2 is FQNEAQ (reference sequence). The CDR3 totals 16 residues. V was pared by 4 bases and J by 4 bases, with 4 bases of the junction left unmatched. CDR3 DNA sequence: TGTGCCAGCAGCTCTGGACTAGCGGGAGCTTACAATGAGCAGTTCTTC. Amino acid sequence: CASSSGLAGAYNEQFF. Full variable domain (outside the CDR3, taken from reference TRBV7-9 and TRBJ2-1): DTGVSQNPRHKITKRGQNVTFRCDPISEHNRLYWYRQTLGQGPEFLTYFQNEAQLEKSRLLSDRFSAERPKGSFSTLEIQRTEQGDSAMYLCASSSGLAGAYNEQFFGPGTRLTVL.

This clone occurred a few times. V gene TRBV5-1 combines with J gene TRBJ1-1; D is undetermined. Germline V gene data show CDR1 as SGHRS and CDR2 as YFSETQ. The CDR3 totals 16 residues. V shed 7 bases and J shed 1 base, with 20 bases lying between them. The DNA for the CDR3 is TGCGCCAGCGGTTCACAGCCCCGCATCGAGAACACTGAAGCTTTCTTT. Residues: CASGSQPRIENTEAFF. The variable domain in full, completed from reference TRBV5-1 and TRBJ1-1, reads KAGVTQTPRYLIKTRGQQVTLSCSPISGHRSVSWYQQTPGQGLQFLFEYFSETQRNKGNFPGRFSGRQFSNSRSEMNVSTLELGDSALYLCASGSQPRIENTEAFFGQGTRLTVV.

The table lists this clone with a few counts. V and J are TRBV2 and TRBJ1-5; D gene uncertain. This CDR3 contains 14 residues. CDR1 is SNHLY and CDR2 is FYNNEI in the germline V gene. V dropped 5 bases and J dropped 3 bases, with 11 bases sitting between them. CDR3 nucleotide sequence: TGTGCCAGCAGTTTGCAGGTGCACAATCAGCCCCAGCATTTT. This codes for CASSLQVHNQPQHF.

J is TRBJ2-6 and V is TRBV6-6; D gene uncertain. From germline, CDR1 is MNHNY and CDR2 SVGAGI (reference sequence). V lost 6 bases and J 0 bases, leaving 9 bases between the germline ends. CDR3 length: 15 residues. This CDR3 reads CASSRSYSGANVLTF. CDR3 DNA sequence: TGTGCCAGCAGCCGTAGTTACTCTGGGGCCAACGTCCTGACTTTC.

This clone was recorded a few times. The rearrangement links TRBV7-8 to TRBJ1-5; tentative D call: TRBD1 (5 bases). Per the germline V gene, CDR1 is SGHVS and CDR2 is FQNEAQ. Between the trimmed V and J ends, which lost 6 bases and 5 bases, there was a span of 17 bases. This CDR3 region has 15 residues. The CDR3 coding sequence is TGTGCCAGCAGGCAGGGCGGGGTAGACGATCAGCCCCAGCATTTT. Residues: CASRQGGVDDQPQHF.

The rearrangement uses TRBV2 and TRBJ2-1; 14 bases map to TRBD2. The CDR3 has 16 residues. Germline V gene sequence: CDR1 SNHLY, CDR2 FYNNEI. Trimming took 6 bases from V and 4 from J; bases not matched to a gene: 5. The CDR3 DNA follows: TGTGCCAGCAGGAACGGGACTAGCGGGAGATACAATGAGCAGTTCTTC. Translating gives CASRNGTSGRYNEQFF.

This clone was recorded only once. The chain uses TRBV5-1 and TRBJ2-7, with 9 bases matching TRBD1. CDR3 size: 14 residues. The germline V gene encodes CDR1 SGHRS and CDR2 YFSETQ. V shed 4 bases, J shed 5 bases, and the junction held 7 bases outside the gene matches. The CDR3 nucleotides read TGCGCCAGCAGCCCACAGGGGGCTCAGGACGAGCAGTACTTC. Protein: CASSPQGAQDEQYF.

This clone was seen more than once but under ten times. Within the sample, other DNA sequences also encode this same CDR3. V and J are TRBV5-4 and TRBJ2-5; no firm D call. The V end was cut by 0 bases, the J end by 3 bases, with 6 bases between. The CDR3 contains 13 residues. Germline CDR1 reads SGHNT; CDR2 reads YYREEE (reference sequence). The CDR3 is CASSLGGEETQYF. CDR3 sequence (DNA): TGTGCCAGCAGCTTGGGTGGGGAAGAGACCCAGTACTTC.

The rearrangement joins TRBV18 to TRBJ1-1; 8 bases align to TRBD1. The trim removed 3 bases at V and 3 bases at J, leaving 6 bases unmatched. The CDR3 contains 15 residues. Germline values: CDR1 KGHSH, CDR2 LQKENI. In DNA, the CDR3 is TGTGCCAGCTCACCCAGACAGGGGACAGACACTGAAGCTTTCTTT. It codes for CASSPRQGTDTEAFF.

The chain links TRBV29-1 to TRBJ1-2, with D perhaps TRBD1 (5 bases). CDR3 length equals 16 residues. Trimming stripped 5 bases from V and 0 bases from J, with 19 bases between. The germline V gene has CDR1 SQVTM and CDR2 ANQGSEA. The CDR3 protein is CSVRGATAVSNYGYTF. As DNA, the CDR3 is TGCAGCGTTAGGGGCGCCACAGCCGTCTCTAACTATGGCTACACCTTC.